The 27 T cell receptor beta chains below all came from one sample that was sequenced in a study of cytomegalovirus exposure and HLA in healthy donors. The PCR ran on 60 Vbeta and 13 Jbeta primers. Clones were sequenced by immunoSEQ multiplex PCR, and TCRdb holds only the in-frame ones, with some missing. The sample comprises about 180,000 clones, approximately 80% of which are singletons, and under 1.5% rests with the top ten. Specimen: PBMCs. The receptor set was obtained from a girl aged 5-17 years in good health and CMV-seropositive.

J is TRBJ2-7 and V is TRBV5-4; possible D gene TRBD1, 6 bases. V lost 2 bases and J 6 bases, leaving 9 bases between the germline ends. The CDR3 is 12 amino acids. CDR1 SGHNT and CDR2 YYREEE come from the germline V gene (reference sequence). CDR3 in amino acids: CASSFLGGEQYF. Written as DNA, the CDR3 is TGTGCCAGCAGCTTCCTAGGGGGCGAGCAGTACTTC.

The rearrangement uses TRBV10-1 and TRBJ2-2, with D possibly being TRBD2 (5 bases). The CDR3 has 14 residues. V was shortened by 6 bases and J by 7 bases, with 15 bases between the two germline ends. Germline CDR1 and CDR2: WNHNN and SYGVQD (reference sequence). The CDR3 spells CASSGLSGGGELFF. The CDR3 coding sequence is TGCGCCAGCAGCGGCCTCAGCGGTGGCGGGGAGCTGTTTTTT.

This chain links TRBV11-2 with TRBJ2-1, with D perhaps matching TRBD1 (5 bases). The V end was cut by 5 bases, the J end by 5 bases, with 10 bases between. Germline assignment: CDR1 SGHAT and CDR2 FQNNGV. CDR3 length: 13 amino acids. CDR3 DNA sequence: TGTGCCAGCAGCCTCGACAGAAACAATGAGCAGTTCTTC. It codes for CASSLDRNNEQFF.

V and J are TRBV6-6 and TRBJ1-2, with TRBD1 matching over 10 bases. CDR3 length: 14 residues. From germline, CDR1 is MNHNY and CDR2 SVGAGI (reference sequence). Losses at the gene ends were 5 bases for V and 4 bases for J; bases not matched to a gene: 4. The CDR3 sequence is CASSRQGAGYGYTF. The CDR3 nucleotides are TGTGCCAGCAGTCGACAGGGGGCTGGCTATGGCTACACCTTC.

This clone was picked up one time. This chain links TRBV15 with TRBJ1-5; 7 positions agree with TRBD1. The CDR3 length is 13 residues. V dropped 4 bases and J dropped 6; count of bases not matched to a gene: 3. CDR1 and CDR2 from the germline V gene are LNHNV and YYDKDF (reference sequence). CDR3 bases: TGTGCCACCAGCAACCGACAGGGTCAGCCCCAGCATTTT. Amino acids: CATSNRQGQPQHF.

The table lists this clone with a few counts. The rearrangement uses TRBV2 and TRBJ1-4; 10 bases line up with TRBD1. Germline V CDR1 and CDR2: SNHLY, FYNNEI. V shed 6 bases, J shed 13 bases, and the junction held 5 bases outside the gene matches. The CDR3 extends over 12 amino acids. The CDR3 region has the DNA TGTGCCAGCAGAGGACAGGGGGTAGTACTGTTTTTT. Translated, it gives CASRGQGVVLFF.

This rearrangement joins TRBV6-1 to TRBJ1-4; 10 positions match TRBD1. The junction had 5 bases not matched to a gene; V was cut back by 3 bases and J by 7 bases. Per germline, CDR1 MNHNS and CDR2 SASEGT. The CDR3 spans 15 residues. CDR3 sequence reads: CASSETRDRGEKLFF. The CDR3 DNA reads TGTGCCAGCAGTGAGACTCGGGACAGGGGTGAAAAACTGTTTTTT.

This sequence joins TRBV19 and TRBJ1-5; D possibly corresponds to TRBD1 (5 bases). Trimming removed 3 bases at V and 3 bases at J, with 15 bases between. CDR3 length: 16 amino acids. The germline gives CDR1 LNHDA, CDR2 SQIVND (reference sequence). The CDR3 coding sequence is TGTGCCAGTAGTATCGAGGAGGGGAGTTACAATCAGCCCCAGCATTTT. Residues: CASSIEEGSYNQPQHF.

The chain carries TRBV5-1 and TRBJ2-1, with D possibly matching TRBD2 (5 bases). The CDR3 consists of 14 residues. V gave up 4 bases and J gave up 4 bases, with 12 bases separating them. CDR1 and CDR2 from the germline V gene are SGHRS and YFSETQ. The CDR3 DNA reads as TGCGCCAGCAGCGGCCCGAGGGCTTACAATGAGCAGTTCTTC. Translation: CASSGPRAYNEQFF.

This chain uses TRBV5-1 with TRBJ1-1, with 8 bases fitting TRBD1. V was clipped by 5 bases and J by 6 bases; unmatched bases: 15. CDR3 size: 16 residues. Germline V gives CDR1 SGHRS, CDR2 YFSETQ. Written as DNA, the CDR3 is TGCGCCAGCAGTCCAGGGGGCCTTTTAAACGGAGCTGAAGCTTTCTTT. Amino acids: CASSPGGLLNGAEAFF.

The table lists this clone with a few counts. This sequence joins TRBV6-5 and TRBJ1-1; D gene uncertain. Germline CDR1 MNHEY, CDR2 SVGAGI. Deletions cut 0 bases from V and 1 base from J, with 12 bases between. The CDR3 runs 16 residues. In nucleotides, the CDR3 is TGTGCCAGCAGTTACTCGGGTTATCAGGCGAACACTGAAGCTTTCTTT. It codes for CASSYSGYQANTEAFF.

This chain connects TRBV6-5 to TRBJ2-5, with D perhaps matching TRBD1 (6 bases). Trimming stripped 6 bases from V and 6 bases from J, with 11 bases between. Germline CDR1 is MNHEY and CDR2 is SVGAGI. The CDR3 is 12 amino acids. The CDR3 sequence is CASSSTGKTQYF. The CDR3 DNA sequence: TGTGCCAGCAGCTCTACAGGGAAGACCCAGTACTTC.

CDR3 in amino acids: CASSMPPTGGIGYTF. The CDR3 nucleotides read TGTGCCAGTAGTATGCCCCCCACAGGGGGGATTGGCTACACCTTC. The genes are TRBV19 and TRBJ1-2; 8 nucleotides line up with TRBD1. The ends lost 3 bases at V and 7 bases at J; junction bases unmatched: 10. The CDR3 extends over 15 amino acids. CDR1 is LNHDA and CDR2 is SQIVND in the germline V gene (reference sequence).

The chain joins TRBV2 to TRBJ1-2; 8 nucleotides line up with TRBD1. J was trimmed by 4 bases and V by 4 bases; bases with no gene match: 2. The CDR3 contains 13 residues. The V gene's germline CDR1 is SNHLY and CDR2 FYNNEI. The CDR3 coding sequence is TGTGCCAGCAGTGGACAGGGGAGCTATGGCTACACCTTC. Protein: CASSGQGSYGYTF.

The chain recombines TRBV5-6 with TRBJ2-1; TRBD2 matches 9 bases. Germline lookup yields CDR1 SGHDT and CDR2 YYEEEE. After removal of 0 bases from V and 9 bases from J, the junction contained 10 bases not matched to a gene. The CDR3 extends over 16 amino acids. The CDR3, as DNA: TGTGCCAGCAGCTTGGCCAGCGCGGGAGGGCCCCTTGAGCAGTTCTTC. Translating gives CASSLASAGGPLEQFF.

This rearrangement joins TRBV7-9 to TRBJ1-3; 11 nucleotides align to TRBD1. The V and J ends lost 0 bases and 3 bases, in that order; junction bases with no gene match: 1. This CDR3 has 16 amino acids. Germline values: CDR1 SEHNR, CDR2 FQNEAQ (reference sequence). CDR3 loop: CASSLAGTGGGNTIYF. CDR3 nucleotide sequence: TGTGCCAGCAGCTTAGCTGGGACAGGGGGTGGAAACACCATATATTTT.

The chain recombines TRBV9 with TRBJ2-5, with a weak D call TRBD1 (6 bases). Germline CDR1 is SGDLS and CDR2 is YYNGEE. CDR3 size: 14 residues. V was trimmed by 3 bases and J by 3 bases, leaving 12 bases between them. The chain's CDR3 is CASSASAGEETQYF. The CDR3 nucleotides are TGTGCCAGCAGCGCGTCGGCAGGGGAAGAGACCCAGTACTTC.

The gene calls are TRBV10-3 and TRBJ2-7; 7 bases match TRBD2. The junction had 7 bases not matched to a gene; V was cut back by 5 bases and J by 0 bases. CDR3 length: 15 amino acids. The germline V gene encodes CDR1 ENHRY and CDR2 SYGVKD. Here the CDR3 reads CAISPRREGSYEQYF. In DNA, the CDR3 is TGTGCCATCAGTCCCCGGAGGGAGGGCTCCTACGAGCAGTACTTC.

V and J are TRBV7-9 and TRBJ2-1, with 7 bases lining up with TRBD2. V trimming: 0 bases; J trimming: 6 bases; junction bases outside the gene matches: 8. There are 16 residues in the CDR3. Per germline, CDR1 SEHNR and CDR2 FQNEAQ (reference sequence). CDR3 loop: CASSLARLASGNEQFF. The CDR3, as DNA: TGTGCCAGCAGCTTAGCGCGACTAGCAAGTGGCAATGAGCAGTTCTTC.

V gene TRBV5-1 combines with J gene TRBJ1-1; D uncertain. CDR1 is SGHRS, CDR2 YFSETQ, per germline. CDR3 size: 13 residues. V gave up 0 bases and J gave up 7 bases, with 10 bases separating them. CDR3 nucleotide sequence: TGCGCCAGCAGCTTGGGGGAGAAAAGTGAAGCTTTCTTT. Its protein product is CASSLGEKSEAFF.

The chain uses TRBV2 and TRBJ1-2; D unresolved. The V end was cut by 2 bases, the J end by 8 bases, with 15 bases between. The length of the CDR3 is 14 residues. Germline V gene sequence: CDR1 SNHLY, CDR2 FYNNEI. CDR3 amino acids: CASSERRQAVGYTF. The CDR3 DNA follows: TGTGCCAGCAGTGAAAGGAGGCAGGCGGTAGGCTACACCTTC.

This sequence joins TRBV6-6 and TRBJ1-2, with a tentative D call TRBD1 (5 bases). This CDR3 spans 12 amino acids. Trimming shortened V by 5 bases and J by 4 bases, and 8 bases separated the two germline ends. Germline CDR1 and CDR2: MNHNY and SVGAGI (reference sequence). In nucleotides, the CDR3 is TGTGCCAGCAGTACAGACAGCTATGGCTACACCTTC. Protein sequence: CASSTDSYGYTF.

This chain links TRBV7-8 with TRBJ2-1; 12 bases match TRBD2. The germline V gene encodes CDR1 SGHVS and CDR2 FQNEAQ. Trimming removed 3 bases from V and 8 bases from J; junction bases left unmatched: 5. The CDR3 has 15 residues. This chain's CDR3 is CASSFGPSGRDEQFF. CDR3 nucleotide sequence: TGTGCCAGCAGCTTCGGGCCTAGCGGGAGGGATGAGCAGTTCTTC. The full variable domain, rest sourced from reference TRBV7-8 and TRBJ2-1, is GAGVSQSPRYKVAKRGQDVALRCDPISGHVSLFWYQQALGQGPEFLTYFQNEAQLDKSGLPSDRFFAERPEGSVSTLKIQRTQQEDSAVYLCASSFGPSGRDEQFFGPGTRLTVL.

The chain employs TRBV6-5 and TRBJ2-7; 8 nucleotides line up with TRBD1. The V gene end was trimmed by 0 bases and the J gene end by 2 bases; junction bases not matched to a gene: 3. The CDR3 is 15 amino acids. The germline CDR1 and CDR2 sequences are MNHEY and SVGAGI. The CDR3 DNA follows: TGTGCCAGCAGTTACTCGCCCAGGGGGCCCTACGAGCAGTACTTC. Translation: CASSYSPRGPYEQYF.

The CDR3 loop is CASSVTRSTEAFF. The CDR3 nucleotides read TGTGCCAGCAGTGTTACTCGGAGCACTGAAGCTTTCTTT. The rearrangement uses TRBV6-4 and TRBJ1-1, with D unclear. V shed 4 bases and J shed 4 bases, with 10 bases lying between them. Germline V CDR1 and CDR2: MRHNA, SNTAGT. The CDR3 runs to 13 residues.

The chain links TRBV15 to TRBJ1-5; possible D gene TRBD1, 6 bases. V was pared by 1 base and J by 4 bases, with 17 bases between. CDR1 LNHNV and CDR2 YYDKDF come from the germline V gene (reference sequence). The CDR3 is made up of 17 amino acids. CDR3 sequence (DNA): TGTGCCACCAGCAGAGGGTTTTCGGGGGGCGAAAATCAGCCCCAGCATTTT. Translated, it gives CATSRGFSGGENQPQHF.

The V gene is TRBV15, the J gene TRBJ2-3, with 10 bases aligning to TRBD2. Unmatched junction bases numbered 1, after V lost 1 base and J lost 0 bases. Germline V CDR1 and CDR2: LNHNV, YYDKDF (reference sequence). This CDR3 region has 16 residues. The CDR3 here is CATSRVGLASTDTQYF. In DNA form, the CDR3 reads TGTGCCACCAGCAGAGTGGGACTAGCGAGCACAGATACGCAGTATTTT. The complete variable domain, with remaining parts taken from reference TRBV15 and TRBJ2-3, reads DAMVIQNPRYQVTQFGKPVTLSCSQTLNHNVMYWYQQKSSQAPKLLFHYYDKDFNNEADTPDNFQSRRPNTSFCFLDIRSPGLGDTAMYLCATSRVGLASTDTQYFGPGTRLTVL.